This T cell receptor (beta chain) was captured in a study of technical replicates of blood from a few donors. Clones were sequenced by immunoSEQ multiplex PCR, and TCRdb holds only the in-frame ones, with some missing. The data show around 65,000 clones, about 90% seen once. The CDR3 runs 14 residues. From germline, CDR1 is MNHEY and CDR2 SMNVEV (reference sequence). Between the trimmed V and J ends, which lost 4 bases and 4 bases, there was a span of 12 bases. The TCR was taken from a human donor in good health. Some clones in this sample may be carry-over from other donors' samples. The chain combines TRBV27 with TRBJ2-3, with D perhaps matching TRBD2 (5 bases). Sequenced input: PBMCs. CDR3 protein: CASSSRPGSDTQYF. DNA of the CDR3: TGTGCCAGCAGTTCTCGTCCGGGATCAGATACGCAGTATTTT.